Reported below is one T cell receptor (beta chain). What this receptor recognizes is not known. There are no base qualities to consult, and no much larger clone falls within one base. TCRbeta CDR3 regions were amplified from genomic DNA using the immunoSEQ Assay, a bias-controlled multiplex PCR. The study's own analysis went as follows. Nucleated cell counts per sample were estimated from amplification of reference gene primers within the assay. To quantify the absolute abundance of each unique TCRbeta CDR3 rearrangement, sequence reads were collapsed and filtered. For each sample, productive Simpson clonality was calculated as the square root of Simpson's diversity index over productive rearrangements. This immuneACCESS table, as held by TCRdb, lists in-frame sequences with V and J called but not all clones. Of the missing ones, under half trace to an unresolved V gene in checked studies; the others have no known cause. D and trimming were read from the DNA, whereas the V and J calls and clone size are those reported in that table. The sample table contains 110,000 to 150,000 clones; only one count was recorded for roughly 80% of them. 9.2% of the sample is held by the ten biggest clonotypes.

The junction shows trimming of 2 bases on V and 4 bases on J, plus 10 bases between the germline ends. Taken from cysteine to phenylalanine, the CDR3 has 14 residues. Only the CDR3 DNA stays, 42 bases, in frame from base 1. The germline V gene (reference sequence) supplies CDR1 LNHDA and CDR2 SQIVND. The data belong to a study of blood T cell repertoires in COVID-19 (dated by TCRdb to about 2020). In the study overall: The collaborator samples originated in the United States, Italy and Spain and spanned the acute and convalescent phases of COVID-19. The material from the prospective study consisted of cDNA or gDNA derived from T cells, B-cell-depleted T cells, or PBMCs. Deeply sampled blood TCRbeta repertoires from subjects exposed to, actively infected with, or recovered from COVID-19 were included in the dataset. The repertoires were released in a freely available public database meant as a resource for research on the immune response to SARS-CoV-2. Samples were obtained from the ongoing ImmuneRACE study (first 160 participants) and from approximately 1,200 subjects provided by 6 global collaborators. The sample metadata nearly always contained a de-identified subject ID, COVID-19 status, age in years and sex. HLA class I and class II types, where available, came from metadata supplied by the sample provider rather than from assay-based typing.

Participants in the prospective study were aged about 18 to 95 years, lived in 20 to 30 United States geographic areas, and enrolled through a virtual design. In the prospective study, cohorts were assigned on the basis of participant-reported clinical history obtained from a screening survey and a study questionnaire. Recovered participants in ImmuneRACE Cohort 3 were defined by two consecutive negative NP/OP PCR tests, clearance by a healthcare professional, or resolution of symptoms. Each participant in the prospective study had whole blood, serum and a nasopharyngeal or oropharyngeal swab collected by mobile phlebotomists. Over an approximately 2-month period, participants in the prospective study had the option of providing additional blood draws and questionnaires. Before DNA extraction, blood samples from the prospective study were shipped at room temperature or frozen. Broader findings and caveats from the paper: Clinical and demographic metadata were provided uncurated, with the amount varying by source and participant.

Input material: PBMCs or T cells enriched from blood (not recorded which). The sequence derives from a man between 45 and 60 years old who had recovered from COVID-19. This sequence uses TRBV19 and TRBJ2-3; the D segment could be TRBD2, given 5 matching bases. The CDR3 protein: CASSINTGADTQYF. The nucleotides read TGTGCCAGTAGTATAAACACCGGGGCAGATACGCAGTATTTT.